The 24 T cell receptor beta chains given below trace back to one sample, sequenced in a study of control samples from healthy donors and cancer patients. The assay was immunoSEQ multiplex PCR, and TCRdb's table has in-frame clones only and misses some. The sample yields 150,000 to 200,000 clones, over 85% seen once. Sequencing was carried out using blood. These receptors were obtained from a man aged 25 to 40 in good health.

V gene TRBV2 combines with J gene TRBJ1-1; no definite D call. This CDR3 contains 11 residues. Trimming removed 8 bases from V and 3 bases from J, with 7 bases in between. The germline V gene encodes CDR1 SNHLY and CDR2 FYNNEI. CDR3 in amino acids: CASDVDTEAFF. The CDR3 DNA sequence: TGTGCCAGCGACGTAGACACTGAAGCTTTCTTT.

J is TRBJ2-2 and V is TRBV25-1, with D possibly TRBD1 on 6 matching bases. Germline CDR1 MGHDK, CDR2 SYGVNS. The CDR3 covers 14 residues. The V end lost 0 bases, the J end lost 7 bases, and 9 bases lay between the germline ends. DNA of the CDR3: TGTGCCAGCAGTGAATATAGCAGGGGCGGGGAGCTGTTTTTT. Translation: CASSEYSRGGELFF. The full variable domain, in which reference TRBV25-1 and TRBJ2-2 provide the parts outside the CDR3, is EADIYQTPRYLVIGTGKKITLECSQTMGHDKMYWYQQDPGMELHLIHYSYGVNSTEKGDLSSESTVSRIRTEHFPLTLESARPSHTSQYLCASSEYSRGGELFFGEGSRLTVL.

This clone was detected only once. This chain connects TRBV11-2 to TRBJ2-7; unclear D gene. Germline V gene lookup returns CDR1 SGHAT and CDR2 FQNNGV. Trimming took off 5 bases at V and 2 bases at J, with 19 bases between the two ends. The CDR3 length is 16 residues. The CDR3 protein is CASSHKPLSRPYEQYF. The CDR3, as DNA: TGTGCCAGCAGCCATAAACCCCTATCCCGTCCCTACGAGCAGTACTTC.

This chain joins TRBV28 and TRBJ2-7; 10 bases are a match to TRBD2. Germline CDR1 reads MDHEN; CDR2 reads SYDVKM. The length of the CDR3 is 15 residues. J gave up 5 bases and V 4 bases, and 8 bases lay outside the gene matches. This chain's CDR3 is CASSSPAGGIHEQYF. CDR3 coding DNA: TGTGCCAGCAGTTCACCAGCGGGAGGGATCCACGAGCAGTACTTC. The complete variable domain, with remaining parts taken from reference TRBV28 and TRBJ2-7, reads DVKVTQSSRYLVKRTGEKVFLECVQDMDHENMFWYRQDPGLGLRLIYFSYDVKMKEKGDIPEGYSVSREKKERFSLILESASTNQTSMYLCASSSPAGGIHEQYFGPGTRLTVT.

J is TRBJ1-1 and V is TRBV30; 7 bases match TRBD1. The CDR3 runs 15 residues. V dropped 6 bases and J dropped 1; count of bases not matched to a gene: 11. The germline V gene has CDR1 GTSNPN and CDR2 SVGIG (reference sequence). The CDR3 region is CACQKGQSPNTEAFF. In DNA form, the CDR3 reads TGTGCCTGCCAAAAGGGACAGTCGCCGAACACTGAAGCTTTCTTT.

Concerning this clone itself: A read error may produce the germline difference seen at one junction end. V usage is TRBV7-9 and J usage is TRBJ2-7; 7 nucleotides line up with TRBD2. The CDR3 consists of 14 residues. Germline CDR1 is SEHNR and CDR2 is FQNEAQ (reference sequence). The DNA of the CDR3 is TGTGCCAGCAGCCCCAGCGGGGTCTCCTACGGGCAGTACTTC. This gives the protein CASSPSGVSYGQYF.

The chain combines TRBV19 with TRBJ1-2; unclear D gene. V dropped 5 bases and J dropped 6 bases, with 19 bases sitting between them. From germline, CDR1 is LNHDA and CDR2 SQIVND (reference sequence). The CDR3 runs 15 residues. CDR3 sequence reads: CASSFLVVPHHGYTF. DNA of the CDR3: TGTGCCAGTAGTTTCCTCGTGGTCCCACACCATGGCTACACCTTC.

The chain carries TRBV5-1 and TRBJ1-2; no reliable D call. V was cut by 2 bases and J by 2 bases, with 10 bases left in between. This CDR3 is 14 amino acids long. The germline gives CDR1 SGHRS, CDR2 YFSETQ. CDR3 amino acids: CASSLRTENYGYTF. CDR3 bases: TGCGCCAGCAGCTTACGGACCGAGAACTATGGCTACACCTTC.

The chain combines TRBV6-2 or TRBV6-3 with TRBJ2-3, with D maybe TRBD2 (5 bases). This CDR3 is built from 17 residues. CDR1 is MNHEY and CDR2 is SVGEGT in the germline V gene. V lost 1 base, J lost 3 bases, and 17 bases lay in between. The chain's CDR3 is CASSYYRGLGNTDTQYF. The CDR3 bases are TGTGCCAGCAGTTACTATCGGGGATTGGGCAATACAGATACGCAGTATTTT.

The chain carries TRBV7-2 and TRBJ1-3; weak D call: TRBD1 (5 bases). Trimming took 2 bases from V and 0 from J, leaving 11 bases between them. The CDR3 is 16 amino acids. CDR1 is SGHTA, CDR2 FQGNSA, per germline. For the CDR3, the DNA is TGTGCCAGCAGCTTATGGGGGGGAAGCTCTGGAAACACCATATATTTT. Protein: CASSLWGGSSGNTIYF.

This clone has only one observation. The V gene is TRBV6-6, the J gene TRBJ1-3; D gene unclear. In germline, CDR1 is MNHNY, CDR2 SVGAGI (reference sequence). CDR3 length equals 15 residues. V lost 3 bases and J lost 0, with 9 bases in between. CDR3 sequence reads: CASSYGSYSGNTIYF. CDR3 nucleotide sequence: TGTGCCAGCAGTTATGGCAGTTACTCTGGAAACACCATATATTTT.

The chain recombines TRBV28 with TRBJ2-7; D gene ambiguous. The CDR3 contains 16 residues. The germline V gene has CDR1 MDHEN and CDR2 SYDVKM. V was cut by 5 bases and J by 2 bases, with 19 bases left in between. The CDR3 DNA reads TGTGCCAGCAGTATTTATAAAGGGATATTCCCCTACGAGCAGTACTTC. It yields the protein CASSIYKGIFPYEQYF.

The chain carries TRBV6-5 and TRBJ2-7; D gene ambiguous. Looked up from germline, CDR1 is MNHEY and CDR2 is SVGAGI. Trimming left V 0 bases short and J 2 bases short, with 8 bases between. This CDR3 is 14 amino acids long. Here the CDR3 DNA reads TGTGCCAGCAGTTACTCTGTTAGGACCTACGAGCAGTACTTC. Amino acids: CASSYSVRTYEQYF.

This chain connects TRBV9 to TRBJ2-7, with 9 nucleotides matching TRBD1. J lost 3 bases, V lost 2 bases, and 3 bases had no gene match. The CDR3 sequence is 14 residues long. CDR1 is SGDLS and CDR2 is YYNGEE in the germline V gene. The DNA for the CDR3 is TGTGCCAGCAGCGTCCGGGACAGGGACTACGAGCAGTACTTC. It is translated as CASSVRDRDYEQYF.

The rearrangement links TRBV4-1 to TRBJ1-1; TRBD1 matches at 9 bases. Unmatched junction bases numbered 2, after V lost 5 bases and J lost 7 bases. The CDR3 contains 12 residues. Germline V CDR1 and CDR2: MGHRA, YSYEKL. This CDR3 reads CASSWGQGEAFF. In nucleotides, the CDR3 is TGCGCCAGCAGCTGGGGACAGGGTGAAGCTTTCTTT.

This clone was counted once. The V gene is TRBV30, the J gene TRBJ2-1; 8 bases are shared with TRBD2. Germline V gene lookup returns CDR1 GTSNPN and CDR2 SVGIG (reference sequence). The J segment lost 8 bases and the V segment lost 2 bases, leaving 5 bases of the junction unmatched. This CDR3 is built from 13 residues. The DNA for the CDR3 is TGTGCCTGGAGTAGCGGGAGTGGCTATGAGCAGTTCTTC. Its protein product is CAWSSGSGYEQFF.

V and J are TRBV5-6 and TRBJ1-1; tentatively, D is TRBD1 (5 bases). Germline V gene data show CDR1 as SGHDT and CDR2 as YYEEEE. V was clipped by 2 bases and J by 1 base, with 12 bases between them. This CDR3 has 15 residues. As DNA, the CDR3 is TGTGCCAGCAGCTTTCGGGGAGGACAGAACACTGAAGCTTTCTTT. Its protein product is CASSFRGGQNTEAFF.

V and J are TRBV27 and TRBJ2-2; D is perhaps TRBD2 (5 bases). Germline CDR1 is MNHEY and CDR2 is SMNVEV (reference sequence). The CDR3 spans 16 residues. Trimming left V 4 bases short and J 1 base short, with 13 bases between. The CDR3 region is CASSSGLLLNTGELFF. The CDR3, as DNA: TGTGCCAGCAGTTCTGGACTGCTATTGAACACCGGGGAGCTGTTTTTT.

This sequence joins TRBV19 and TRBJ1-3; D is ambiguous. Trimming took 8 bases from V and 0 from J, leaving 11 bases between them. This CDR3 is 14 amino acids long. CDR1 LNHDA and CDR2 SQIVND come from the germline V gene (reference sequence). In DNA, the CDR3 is TGTGCCAGTTCGAGACAAAGCTCTGGAAACACCATATATTTT. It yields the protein CASSRQSSGNTIYF.

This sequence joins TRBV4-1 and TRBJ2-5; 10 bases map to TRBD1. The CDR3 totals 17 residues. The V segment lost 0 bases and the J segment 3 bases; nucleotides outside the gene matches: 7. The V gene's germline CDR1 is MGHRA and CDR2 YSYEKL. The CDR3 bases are TGCGCCAGCAGCCAAGATGGGATGGGGACAGGGGAAGAGACCCAGTACTTC. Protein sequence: CASSQDGMGTGEETQYF.

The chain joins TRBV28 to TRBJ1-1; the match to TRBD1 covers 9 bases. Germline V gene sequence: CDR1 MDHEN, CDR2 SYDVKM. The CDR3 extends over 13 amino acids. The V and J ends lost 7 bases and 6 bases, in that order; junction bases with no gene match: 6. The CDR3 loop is CASKDRGGAEAFF. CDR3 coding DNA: TGTGCCAGCAAAGACAGGGGGGGGGCTGAAGCTTTCTTT.

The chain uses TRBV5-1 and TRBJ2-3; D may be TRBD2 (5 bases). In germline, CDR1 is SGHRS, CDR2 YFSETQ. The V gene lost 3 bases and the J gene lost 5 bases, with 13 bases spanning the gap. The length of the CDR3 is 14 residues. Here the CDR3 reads CASSSIRGKDTQYF. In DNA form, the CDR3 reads TGCGCCAGCAGCTCAATACGGGGAAAAGATACGCAGTATTTT.

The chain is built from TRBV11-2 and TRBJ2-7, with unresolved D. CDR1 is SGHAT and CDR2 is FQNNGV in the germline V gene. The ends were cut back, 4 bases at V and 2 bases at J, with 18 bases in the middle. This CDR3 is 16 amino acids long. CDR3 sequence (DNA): TGTGCCAGCAGCTCGGTCCGACGACTTTCCCCCTACGAGCAGTACTTC. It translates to CASSSVRRLSPYEQYF.

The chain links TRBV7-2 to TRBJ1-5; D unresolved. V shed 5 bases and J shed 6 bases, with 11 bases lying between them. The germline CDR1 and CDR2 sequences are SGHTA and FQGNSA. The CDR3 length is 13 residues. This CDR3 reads CASSQQGFQPQHF. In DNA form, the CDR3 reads TGTGCCAGCAGCCAGCAAGGATTTCAGCCCCAGCATTTT.